This passage covers 24 T cell receptor beta chains from one sample sequenced in a study of T cells after yellow fever vaccination. TCRdb re-called the 5' RACE reads through MiXCR, storing one row per CDR3 protein. The profile shows about 74,000 distinct CDR3 sequences, about 6.6% of them singletons. The sequenced sample was CD8+ T cells sorted from PBMCs, obtained 5 days after the first yellow fever vaccination. These receptor sequences come from a man between 18 and 35 years old who received the YFV17D yellow fever vaccine.

A few counts support this clonotype. The chain uses TRBV5-1 and TRBJ2-1; 11 bases line up with TRBD1. Germline V gives CDR1 SGHRS, CDR2 YFSETQ. The CDR3 contains 15 residues. V trimming: 3 bases; J trimming: 6 bases; junction bases outside the gene matches: 5. For the CDR3, the DNA is TGCGCCAGCAGCTCGGACAGGGGGCCGGGCAATGAGCAGTTCTTC. This gives the protein CASSSDRGPGNEQFF.

This clonotype was seen a handful of times. J is TRBJ2-7 and V is TRBV28; 11 bases match TRBD2. The CDR3 is 15 residues long. With 2 bases clipped from V and 4 bases from J, the junction kept 4 bases outside the gene matches. Germline-derived CDR1 and CDR2 are MDHEN and SYDVKM. The CDR3 region has the DNA TGTGCCAGCAGTTTAACTAGCGGGGGTCCATACGAGCAGTACGTC. It yields the protein CASSLTSGGPYEQYV.

This clonotype was seen more than once but under ten times. The chain couples TRBV6-1 to TRBJ1-3; TRBD1 might be the D (5 bases). V gave up 5 bases and J gave up 3 bases, with 14 bases separating them. The CDR3 is 15 residues long. Germline lookup yields CDR1 MNHNS and CDR2 SASEGT. CDR3 DNA: TGTGCCAGCAGTCCCGGGACGAAGCTTGGAAACACCATATATTTT. Its protein is CASSPGTKLGNTIYF.

This clonotype was observed a handful of times. V gene TRBV11-3 combines with J gene TRBJ2-1, with TRBD2 matching 9 bases. The CDR3 is 16 residues long. Germline V gene lookup returns CDR1 SGHNT and CDR2 YENEEA. After removal of 3 bases from V and 1 base from J, the junction contained 4 bases not matched to a gene. This CDR3 reads CASSLFSGGSYNEQFF. The DNA for the CDR3 is TGTGCCAGCAGCTTGTTTAGCGGGGGTTCCTACAATGAGCAGTTCTTC.

This clonotype was counted between two and nine times. The J gene is TRBJ2-7, the V gene TRBV7-2; 7 bases are shared with TRBD1. This CDR3 region has 15 residues. V lost 0 bases, J lost 2 bases, and 4 bases stayed unmatched. CDR1 and CDR2 (germline): SGHTA, FQGNSA. CDR3: CASSLAGTETYEQYF. In nucleotides, the CDR3 is TGTGCCAGCAGCTTAGCCGGGACAGAAACCTACGAGCAGTACTTC.

In this sample, this clonotype turned up a few times. The chain joins TRBV9 to TRBJ2-7; D may be TRBD1 (6 bases). The germline V and J ends were trimmed by 2 bases and 2 bases, with 14 bases remaining between them. Germline-derived CDR1 and CDR2 are SGDLS and YYNGEE. The CDR3 spans 15 residues. The CDR3 region has the DNA TGTGCCAGCAGCGTGGGATTAGGGGGAACCTACGAGCAGTACTTC. Protein product: CASSVGLGGTYEQYF.

This chain uses TRBV7-9 with TRBJ2-3; no clear D gene. CDR3 length: 14 amino acids. V was cut by 4 bases and J by 1 base, with 9 bases left in between. The germline CDR1 and CDR2 sequences are SEHNR and FQNEAQ (reference sequence). The CDR3, as DNA: TGTGCCAGCAGCTCATTCACGGGCACAGATACGCAGTATTTT. Translation gives CASSSFTGTDTQYF.

This clonotype was observed at least ten times. The genes are TRBV27 and TRBJ2-1, with 8 bases fitting TRBD1. V shed 3 bases, J shed 7 bases, and the junction held 8 bases outside the gene matches. Germline V CDR1 and CDR2: MNHEY, SMNVEV (reference sequence). The CDR3 is made up of 15 amino acids. In nucleotides, the CDR3 is TGTGCCAGCAGTTTCGGACAGGGAATGTGGAATGAGCAGTTCTTC. Its translation is CASSFGQGMWNEQFF.

Comment on this clonotype: This may be a read error: a much more frequent sequence differs by one nucleotide. The chain's CDR3 is CSARDKGDTRELFF. CDR3 nucleotides: TGCAGTGCTAGAGATAAAGGGGACACCAGGGAGCTGTTTTTT. The chain has TRBV20-1 and TRBJ2-2; D might be TRBD1 (6 bases). The CDR3 length is 14 residues. The germline V gene encodes CDR1 DFQATT and CDR2 SNEGSKA (reference sequence).

The gene calls are TRBV7-8 and TRBJ2-1; 15 bases match TRBD2. The V segment lost 1 base and the J segment 2 bases; nucleotides outside the gene matches: 9. CDR1 is SGHVS, CDR2 FQNEAQ, per germline. CDR3 size: 20 residues. The DNA for the CDR3 is TGTGCCAGCAGCTTAGTTCCCCGGACTAGCGGGGGGGCAGCCTACAATGAGCAGTTCTTC. Its protein is CASSLVPRTSGGAAYNEQFF.

This clonotype was detected many times. The genes are TRBV5-8 and TRBJ2-7; maybe TRBD2 (5 bases). The CDR3 runs to 15 residues. Trimming took 2 bases from V and 1 from J, leaving 13 bases between them. Germline CDR1 is SGHTS and CDR2 is YDEGEE. CDR3 sequence reads: CASSFDYRRSYEQYF. CDR3 nucleotide sequence: TGTGCCAGCAGCTTTGACTACAGAAGATCCTACGAGCAGTACTTC.

The chain's CDR3 is CASSQGEAYQETQYF. Here the CDR3 DNA reads TGCGCCAGCAGCCAAGGAGAGGCGTACCAAGAGACCCAGTACTTC. J is TRBJ2-5 and V is TRBV4-1; D is undetermined. The CDR3 contains 15 residues. V lost 1 base, J lost 0 bases, and 9 bases lay in between. CDR1 MGHRA and CDR2 YSYEKL come from the germline V gene.

This clonotype was detected many times. This rearrangement joins TRBV7-9 to TRBJ1-4, with a weak D call TRBD1 (5 bases). In germline, CDR1 is SEHNR, CDR2 FQNEAQ (reference sequence). The V and J ends lost 5 bases and 2 bases respectively, with 12 bases between them. The CDR3 runs to 15 residues. This CDR3 reads CASSPLGETNEKLFF. The CDR3 DNA follows: TGTGCCAGCAGCCCCCTAGGGGAGACTAATGAAAAACTGTTTTTT.

The V and J genes are TRBV4-1 and TRBJ1-2; maybe TRBD1 (6 bases). The CDR3 sequence is 13 residues long. V lost 8 bases, J lost 4 bases, and 14 bases lay in between. In germline, CDR1 is MGHRA, CDR2 YSYEKL. CDR3 residues: CASGGGGSYGYTF. CDR3 sequence (DNA): TGCGCCAGCGGAGGAGGGGGGAGCTATGGCTACACCTTC.

This clonotype has just a few counts. The chain has TRBV25-1 and TRBJ1-5; possibly TRBD1 for D (6 bases). V was cut by 9 bases and J by 7 bases, with 19 bases left in between. The CDR3 length is 14 residues. Germline V lookup: CDR1 MGHDK, CDR2 SYGVNS. CDR3 sequence reads: CASQEAGVGQPQHF. The CDR3 DNA sequence: TGTGCCAGTCAAGAGGCAGGGGTGGGACAGCCCCAGCATTTT.

This clonotype has at least ten counts. The rearrangement joins TRBV5-1 to TRBJ2-5, with D perhaps TRBD1 or TRBD2 (5 bases each). The V gene lost 1 base and the J gene lost 5 bases, with 15 bases spanning the gap. The germline gives CDR1 SGHRS, CDR2 YFSETQ. The CDR3 totals 15 residues. The CDR3 here is CASSLRDGPRETQYF. CDR3 nucleotides: TGCGCCAGCAGCTTGCGGGACGGACCGCGGGAGACCCAGTACTTC.

The sample holds a few counts of this clonotype. J is TRBJ1-4 and V is TRBV7-2; 7 bases are a match to TRBD1. Losses at the gene ends were 5 bases for V and 4 bases for J; bases not matched to a gene: 7. Germline V gene lookup returns CDR1 SGHTA and CDR2 FQGNSA. The CDR3 sequence is 15 residues long. The CDR3 nucleotides are TGTGCCAGCAGCCCTGGGACAGCCTTTAATGAAAAACTGTTTTTT. Translation gives CASSPGTAFNEKLFF.

This clonotype came up a few times. The chain employs TRBV29-1 and TRBJ2-2; D call uncertain. The germline CDR1 and CDR2 sequences are SQVTM and ANQGSEA. This CDR3 has 11 residues. The V end lost 7 bases, the J end lost 4 bases, and 7 bases lay between the germline ends. The CDR3 spells CSGLVTGELFF. The DNA for the CDR3 is TGCAGCGGCCTTGTCACCGGGGAGCTGTTTTTT.

V gene TRBV29-1 combines with J gene TRBJ2-7, with 7 nucleotides matching TRBD1. The junction had 10 bases not matched to a gene; V was cut back by 1 base and J by 1 base. Per the germline V gene, CDR1 is SQVTM and CDR2 is ANQGSEA. The CDR3 runs 16 residues. CDR3 bases: TGCAGCGTTGAAGGAGAACAGGGGTTACCTTCCTACGAGCAGTACTTC. Translated, it gives CSVEGEQGLPSYEQYF.

CDR3 coding DNA: TGTGCCAGCAGACCCTGGACAGGGATGAACACTGAAGCTTTCTTT. Its protein product is CASRPWTGMNTEAFF. The gene calls are TRBV6-1 and TRBJ1-1; 8 nucleotides align to TRBD1. The CDR3 has 15 residues. With 6 bases clipped from V and 0 bases from J, the junction kept 6 bases outside the gene matches. Per the germline V gene, CDR1 is MNHNS and CDR2 is SASEGT.

The V gene is TRBV19, the J gene TRBJ2-3, with D unclear. V lost 3 bases and J 1 base, leaving 11 bases between the germline ends. CDR1 is LNHDA, CDR2 SQIVND, per germline (reference sequence). The CDR3 is made up of 15 amino acids. The CDR3, as DNA: TGTGCCAGTAGTATTACCAGCCTTGGCACAGATACGCAGTATTTT. This gives the protein CASSITSLGTDTQYF.

This clonotype was observed many times. V gene TRBV11-2 combines with J gene TRBJ1-1; D is ambiguous. CDR3 length equals 12 residues. V was pared by 1 base and J by 10 bases, with 10 bases between. Germline V CDR1 and CDR2: SGHAT, FQNNGV. This CDR3 reads CASSLGPLAAFF. The CDR3 bases are TGTGCCAGCAGCTTAGGGCCGTTAGCAGCTTTCTTT.

This clonotype was counted a few times. V gene TRBV7-2 combines with J gene TRBJ1-2; D not resolved. The germline V gene has CDR1 SGHTA and CDR2 FQGNSA. This CDR3 is 15 amino acids long. V gave up 3 bases and J gave up 3 bases, with 14 bases separating them. CDR3 sequence: CASSFSPSHYYGYTF. In DNA form, the CDR3 reads TGTGCCAGCAGCTTCTCCCCGAGCCACTACTATGGCTACACCTTC.

This clonotype was counted a few times. In DNA form, the CDR3 reads TGCGCCAGCAGCCAAAGAATCGAAAACATTCAGTACTTC. Its translation: CASSQRIENIQYF. The rearrangement links TRBV4-1 to TRBJ2-4; no firm D call. Germline CDR1 reads MGHRA; CDR2 reads YSYEKL. The CDR3 is 13 amino acids. V was pared by 2 bases and J by 5 bases, with 7 bases between.